These 22 T cell receptor beta chains came from one sample sequenced in a study of cytomegalovirus exposure and HLA in healthy donors. 13 Jbeta primers and 60 Vbeta primers were used for the PCR. Assay used: immunoSEQ multiplex PCR; TCRdb lists only in-frame clones, some missing. The data show approximately 150,000 clones, 80% seen once. Sequenced input: PBMCs. The source of these receptors is a man younger than 35 in good health and CMV-seropositive.

The V and J genes are TRBV29-1 and TRBJ1-1; no clear D gene. The CDR3 is made up of 13 amino acids. Trimming pared 7 bases from V and 0 bases from J, leaving 12 bases between. Germline CDR1 is SQVTM and CDR2 is ANQGSEA. The CDR3 DNA sequence: TGCAGCGGGAGATCGGGGATGAACACTGAAGCTTTCTTT. Its protein is CSGRSGMNTEAFF.

J is TRBJ1-1 and V is TRBV5-1; the D gene is possibly TRBD1 (5 bases). Trimming pared 4 bases from V and 4 bases from J, leaving 17 bases between. CDR1 and CDR2 from the germline V gene are SGHRS and YFSETQ. CDR3 length: 15 residues. The CDR3 protein is CASSPLGQGGTEAFF. The CDR3 nucleotides are TGCGCCAGCAGCCCGTTAGGGCAGGGCGGCACTGAAGCTTTCTTT.

The chain employs TRBV9 and TRBJ2-3; D ambiguous. Trimming stripped 4 bases from V and 0 bases from J, with 3 bases between. The germline V gene encodes CDR1 SGDLS and CDR2 YYNGEE. This CDR3 spans 12 amino acids. The CDR3 reads CASSPSTDTQYF. DNA of the CDR3: TGTGCCAGCAGCCCGAGCACAGATACGCAGTATTTT.

This clone occurred a few times. V gene TRBV19 combines with J gene TRBJ1-2, with 10 bases identical to TRBD1. Germline values: CDR1 LNHDA, CDR2 SQIVND (reference sequence). The V segment lost 2 bases and the J segment 4 bases; nucleotides outside the gene matches: 7. The CDR3 spans 16 residues. CDR3 in amino acids: CASSIMGTGASYGYTF. The CDR3 DNA is TGTGCCAGTAGTATAATGGGGACAGGGGCTTCCTATGGCTACACCTTC.

V gene TRBV6-4 combines with J gene TRBJ2-1, with 9 bases lining up with TRBD2. V shed 0 bases and J 8 bases; nucleotides not matched to a gene: 5. Germline lookup yields CDR1 MRHNA and CDR2 SNTAGT. The CDR3 totals 15 residues. The CDR3 region is CASSDSSGGRDEQFF. CDR3 in DNA: TGTGCCAGCAGTGACTCTAGCGGGGGCCGGGATGAGCAGTTCTTC.

There are a few counts of this clone. V is TRBV6-1 and J is TRBJ1-4; D remains ambiguous. This CDR3 region has 15 residues. CDR1 is MNHNS and CDR2 is SASEGT in the germline V gene. Trimming stripped 4 bases from V and 1 base from J, with 10 bases between. CDR3: CASSAFRVTNEKLFF. The CDR3, as DNA: TGTGCCAGCAGTGCGTTTAGAGTAACTAATGAAAAACTGTTTTTT.

In this sample, this clone turned up once. The V gene is TRBV14, the J gene TRBJ1-6; a possible D gene is TRBD1 (6 bases). This CDR3 contains 14 residues. Germline V gene sequence: CDR1 SGHDN, CDR2 FVKESK. Trimming removed 4 bases from V and 7 bases from J, with 11 bases in between. As DNA, the CDR3 is TGTGCCAGCAGCCCAGGGGTACTGAATTCACCCCTCCACTTT. It codes for CASSPGVLNSPLHF. The full variable domain, in which reference TRBV14 and TRBJ1-6 provide the parts outside the CDR3, is EAGVTQFPSHSVIEKGQTVTLRCDPISGHDNLYWYRRVMGKEIKFLLHFVKESKQDESGMPNNRFLAERTGGTYSTLKVQPAELEDSGVYFCASSPGVLNSPLHFGNGTRLTVT.

As regards this clone: One end of the junction does not line up with germline, which may come from a read error. The J gene is TRBJ2-3, the V gene TRBV6-6; D is possibly TRBD2 (6 bases). CDR3 size: 16 residues. The germline CDR1 and CDR2 sequences are MNHNY and SVGAGI (reference sequence). The CDR3 nucleotides read TGTGTCAGCAGTTACCCGGGAGAGGGAAGCACAGATACGCAGTATTTT. Translating gives CVSSYPGEGSTDTQYF.

V gene TRBV15 combines with J gene TRBJ2-5, with D maybe TRBD1 (6 bases). Trimming took 8 bases from V and 2 from J, leaving 15 bases between them. This CDR3 spans 14 amino acids. Germline V CDR1 and CDR2: LNHNV, YYDKDF (reference sequence). CDR3 loop: CATALGQLQETQYF. The CDR3 bases are TGTGCCACCGCCCTCGGACAGCTACAAGAGACCCAGTACTTC. Based on the CDR3 plus reference TRBV15 and TRBJ2-5, the full variable domain is DAMVIQNPRYQVTQFGKPVTLSCSQTLNHNVMYWYQQKSSQAPKLLFHYYDKDFNNEADTPDNFQSRRPNTSFCFLDIRSPGLGDTAMYLCATALGQLQETQYFGPGTRLLVL.

Concerning this clone itself: This sample includes further DNA sequences coding for the same CDR3. The chain has TRBV2 and TRBJ2-6; no definite D call. The CDR3 has 16 amino acids. V was pared by 9 bases and J by 2 bases, with 17 bases between. CDR1 SNHLY and CDR2 FYNNEI come from the germline V gene. In DNA, the CDR3 is TGTGCCAGTCAGTACTTGGAGATGGCTGGGGCCAACGTCCTGACTTTC. It yields the protein CASQYLEMAGANVLTF.

CDR3 protein: CASSLTGTGGTSYEQYF. The CDR3 nucleotides are TGTGCCAGCAGCTTAACCGGGACAGGGGGCACCTCCTACGAGCAGTACTTC. V is TRBV9 and J is TRBJ2-7; the match to TRBD1 covers 12 bases. The CDR3 runs to 17 residues. Germline V gene lookup returns CDR1 SGDLS and CDR2 YYNGEE. With V trimmed by 4 bases and J by 0 bases, 8 bases remained unmatched.

The chain couples TRBV4-3 to TRBJ2-3; weak D call: TRBD1 (5 bases). Trimming took off 3 bases at V and 6 bases at J, with 19 bases between the two ends. CDR3 length equals 16 residues. Germline assignment: CDR1 LGHNA and CDR2 YSLEER. CDR3 sequence reads: CASSHSWGRLSDTQYF. CDR3 DNA sequence: TGCGCCAGCAGCCACTCGTGGGGCAGGTTATCCGATACGCAGTATTTT.

This chain links TRBV27 with TRBJ1-5; TRBD1 might be the D (6 bases). Per the germline V gene, CDR1 is MNHEY and CDR2 is SMNVEV (reference sequence). This CDR3 has 14 amino acids. Trimming removed 0 bases at V and 5 bases at J, with 8 bases between. CDR3 nucleotide sequence: TGTGCCAGCAGTTTATCGGCAGGGGATCAGCCCCAGCATTTT. Residues: CASSLSAGDQPQHF.

This clone was seen more than once but under ten times. The chain is built from TRBV7-6 and TRBJ1-1; possible D gene TRBD1, 6 bases. V shed 1 base and J shed 4 bases, with 19 bases lying between them. Per the germline V gene, CDR1 is SGHVS and CDR2 is FNYEAQ. There are 17 residues in the CDR3. The CDR3 DNA is TGTGCCAGCAGCTTAGGGGGGGCGCGGGAGTCCTTCACTGAAGCTTTCTTT. Its translation is CASSLGGARESFTEAFF.

The chain combines TRBV15 with TRBJ2-7; D is possibly TRBD1 (5 bases). CDR3 size: 15 residues. V shed 1 base and J shed 1 base, with 11 bases lying between them. Germline V gene data show CDR1 as LNHNV and CDR2 as YYDKDF (reference sequence). CDR3 protein: CATSRGVQGSYEQYF. In nucleotides, the CDR3 is TGTGCCACCAGCAGAGGGGTCCAGGGATCCTACGAGCAGTACTTC.

V usage is TRBV19 and J usage is TRBJ2-7; D possibly corresponds to TRBD1 (6 bases). This CDR3 is 15 amino acids long. Trimming pared 1 base from V and 6 bases from J, leaving 16 bases between. Germline V gene sequence: CDR1 LNHDA, CDR2 SQIVND (reference sequence). In nucleotides, the CDR3 is TGTGCCAGTAGTATAGGCGCAACAGGGTCTAGCGAGCAGTACTTC. Amino acid sequence: CASSIGATGSSEQYF.

The chain has TRBV6-1 and TRBJ2-5, with TRBD1 matching over 10 bases. The CDR3 is 14 amino acids. Germline V gives CDR1 MNHNS, CDR2 SASEGT. The V gene end was trimmed by 6 bases and the J gene end by 5 bases; junction bases not matched to a gene: 6. CDR3 in DNA: TGTGCCAGCAGGCGACAGGGGGCTTGGGAGACCCAGTACTTC. Its translation: CASRRQGAWETQYF.

The rearrangement uses TRBV12-5 and TRBJ2-3; perhaps TRBD1 as D (6 bases). CDR3 length: 14 amino acids. Germline V lookup: CDR1 LGHNT, CDR2 FRNRAP. V was shortened by 5 bases and J by 2 bases, with 11 bases between the two germline ends. CDR3 amino acids: CASGLGQITDTQYF. The CDR3 nucleotides are TGTGCTAGTGGTCTCGGACAGATCACAGATACGCAGTATTTT.

This clone was detected only once. This chain connects TRBV9 to TRBJ1-3; D might be TRBD1 (6 bases). The CDR3 is 15 residues long. Trimming took 3 bases from V and 0 from J, leaving 10 bases between them. CDR1 and CDR2 from the germline V gene are SGDLS and YYNGEE. This chain's CDR3 is CASSADRPSGNTIYF. CDR3 DNA: TGTGCCAGCAGCGCTGACAGGCCCTCTGGAAACACCATATATTTT.

The chain combines TRBV9 with TRBJ2-1; the match to TRBD1 covers 10 bases. V lost 3 bases and J lost 6; bases outside the gene matches: 9. This CDR3 region has 16 residues. CDR1 SGDLS and CDR2 YYNGEE come from the germline V gene. The CDR3 sequence: CASSAAGQGFPNEQFF. CDR3 nucleotide sequence: TGTGCCAGCAGCGCCGCGGGACAGGGGTTCCCCAATGAGCAGTTCTTC.

This clone was picked up one time. The rearrangement joins TRBV27 to TRBJ2-2; 7 bases are shared with TRBD1. CDR3 length: 13 amino acids. The trim removed 5 bases at V and 7 bases at J, leaving 4 bases unmatched. The germline V gene encodes CDR1 MNHEY and CDR2 SMNVEV (reference sequence). The CDR3, as DNA: TGTGCCAGCAGTACCCGACAGGGCGGGGAGCTGTTTTTT. The encoded protein is CASSTRQGGELFF.

The chain employs TRBV27 and TRBJ2-3; 8 positions agree with TRBD2. CDR3 size: 14 residues. Germline CDR1 is MNHEY and CDR2 is SMNVEV (reference sequence). V lost 3 bases to trimming and J lost 2 bases; unmatched junction nucleotides: 1. CDR3 DNA sequence: TGTGCCAGCAGTTTCGGGGGGGTCACAGATACGCAGTATTTT. This translates into CASSFGGVTDTQYF.